This is a list of T cell receptor beta chains from one sample in a study of T-cell memory formation after mild COVID-19. TCRdb called the 5' RACE reads again in MiXCR, with one record for every CDR3 protein. The top ten clones hold roughly 21% of a sample with about 390,000 distinct CDR3 sequences, more than 15% of them seen once. Sequencing used PBMCs or a T cell subset sorted from them (not recorded which). These TCRs come from a man younger than 35 who had mild COVID-19 (a few samples of this study predate the infection). Cell type and time point are not known. Both conserved end residues are part of each CDR3. A D gene is named only where the DNA matches it firmly. Where a row states a size, it is once, few, many or the class of an expanded clone; other rows omit it.

CDR3 length	D gene	clone size	V gene	J gene	CDR3 protein	CDR3 DNA
14	TRBD1	few	TRBV3-1	TRBJ2-7	CASSPWTGSYEQYF	TGTGCCAGCAGCCCCTGGACAGGATCCTACGAGCAGTACTTC
15	.	.	TRBV11-3	TRBJ2-3	CASSPQDGYTDTQYF	TGTGCCAGCAGCCCTCAGGACGGTTACACAGATACGCAGTATTTT
13	.	many	TRBV19	TRBJ1-1	CASSWVANTEAFF	TGTGCCAGTAGTTGGGTGGCGAACACTGAAGCTTTCTTT
14	.	.	TRBV6-5	TRBJ2-7	CASSYLTGRNEQYF	TGTGCCAGCAGTTACCTTACAGGGAGGAACGAGCAGTACTTC
14	TRBD1	.	TRBV11-2	TRBJ2-5	CASSSGTGMETQYF	TGTGCCAGCAGCTCCGGGACAGGGATGGAGACCCAGTACTTC
16	TRBD1	few	TRBV4-3	TRBJ2-1	CASSQDPGQGPNEQFF	TGCGCCAGCAGCCAAGATCCGGGACAGGGACCCAATGAGCAGTTCTTC
14	.	.	TRBV7-2	TRBJ2-5	CASSQGRGQETQYF	TGTGCCAGCAGCCAAGGGCGGGGCCAAGAGACCCAGTACTTC
13	TRBD2	few	TRBV10-3	TRBJ2-1	CATLAGGRNEQFF	TGTGCCACCCTAGCGGGGGGGCGAAATGAGCAGTTCTTC
14	TRBD2	.	TRBV7-3	TRBJ2-1	CASSLIQGGNEQFF	TGTGCCAGCAGCTTAATTCAGGGAGGGAATGAGCAGTTCTTC
16	.	many	TRBV4-3	TRBJ1-2	CASSQDYGGGGYGYTF	TGCGCCAGCAGCCAAGATTACGGGGGCGGAGGCTATGGCTACACCTTC
14	.	.	TRBV24-1	TRBJ2-3	CATSGSGVLDTQYF	TGTGCCACCAGTGGCTCAGGGGTTTTGGATACGCAGTATTTT
16	TRBD2	.	TRBV7-3	TRBJ2-3	CASSSRTSGAVDTQYF	TGTGCCAGCAGCTCCCGGACTAGCGGGGCCGTGGATACGCAGTATTTT
11	.	few	TRBV7-6	TRBJ2-5	CASDTGETQYF	TGTGCCAGTGATACAGGGGAGACCCAGTACTTC
14	.	many	TRBV4-2	TRBJ2-5	CASSQGDAEETQYF	TGTGCCAGCAGCCAGGGGGACGCGGAAGAGACCCAGTACTTC
14	.	.	TRBV7-9	TRBJ2-5	CASSLDTRQETQYF	TGTGCCAGCAGCTTGGACACCCGGCAAGAGACCCAGTACTTC
14	.	few	TRBV20-1	TRBJ2-5	CSASGQLGSGTQYF	TGCAGTGCTAGCGGACAGTTGGGGTCTGGGACCCAGTACTTC